This TCR beta chain emerged from a study of shared clonotypes between healthy human individuals. Evenly divided among several immunoSEQ plates was the genomic DNA of each subset. TCRdb keeps only in-frame clones here, not all; method: immunoSEQ multiplex PCR. The sample shows approximately 1,500,000 clones, approximately 98% of them seen only once. CDR3 length equals 15 residues. V shed 5 bases, J shed 5 bases, and the junction held 9 bases outside the gene matches. The V gene's germline CDR1 is SGHVS and CDR2 FQNEAQ. Everyone who donated was a Caucasian adult who lived in Nashville, Tennessee. Negatively enriched CD4+ T cells were divided by CD45RA into naive and memory.

The sequenced sample was naive CD4+ T cells sorted from blood. Subset meaning: CD45RA+ positively selected. V is TRBV7-8 and J is TRBJ1-5, with 7 bases lining up with TRBD1. The TCR was taken from a man aged 25 to 45 in good health. CDR3 sequence (DNA): TGTGCCAGCAGCCCCATTGACAGGGATCATCAGCCCCAGCATTTT. Its protein is CASSPIDRDHQPQHF.